A selection of T cell receptor beta chains follows, all from one sample in a study of cytomegalovirus exposure and HLA in healthy donors. TCRdb keeps only in-frame clones here, not all; method: immunoSEQ multiplex PCR. The repertoire holds approximately 190,000 clones, with about 80% as singletons. The specimen sequenced was PBMCs. The receptors shown here come from a man aged 40-50 years in good health and CMV-seropositive. The CDR3 runs from the conserved cysteine through the conserved F or W. Fields, in order: CDR3 length, V gene, CDR3 protein.

15 TRBV7-9 CASNLGGTGSYEQYF
14 TRBV11-2 CASSLWWGPYEQYF
14 TRBV7-9 CASSFSQGNTEAFF
15 TRBV5-4 CASSLRLAEYNEQFF
16 TRBV5-1 CASSLELAGGTDTQYF
15 TRBV2 CASSEWGGEHYEQYF
15 TRBV6-1 CASSEVTSSNQPQHF
14 TRBV18 CASSPPSSGDEQFF
15 TRBV10-1 CASSDRDSKEETQYF
13 TRBV29-1 CSVLDRGNTEAFF
15 TRBV6-6 CATGRTGRRSGELFF
13 TRBV9 CASSAPGEETQYF
14 TRBV6-6 CASGSGSLPETQYF
14 TRBV5-1 CASSPDRGPYEQYF
15 TRBV14 CASSQVVSPGEKLFF
14 TRBV25-1 CASSPGQGSYGYTF
14 TRBV15 CATSRELFTGELFF
15 TRBV5-5 CASSFRDRGLDEQYF
15 TRBV5-1 CASSLEGGYNQPQHF
12 TRBV19 CATGTGGNEQFF
14 TRBV7-6 CASSLGQATDTQYF
15 TRBV4-2 CASSQPGTSTDTQYF
14 TRBV7-7 CASSFGSQGETQYF
17 TRBV27 CASSRNGQDAGANVLTF
13 TRBV29-1 CSVSPDRDYGYTF
19 TRBV21-1 CASSKGRTMTSGGAGEQFF
13 TRBV18 CASSTGELTEAFF
15 TRBV9 CASSPGTSGNNEQFF
14 TRBV6-5 CASSRDRGLVEQYF
15 TRBV9 CASSATSGSTDTQYF
15 TRBV4-1 CASSPAREVQETQYF
15 TRBV5-1 CASSLGLASHNEQFF
12 TRBV5-6 CASSLYDSPLHF
12 TRBV11-3 CASSSLTGELFF
14 TRBV7-8 CASSSRTGDHEQYF
17 TRBV5-1 CASSLAGTRTFAETQYF
16 TRBV27 CASSLRQENIHYGYTF
14 TRBV7-9 CASSLGELNYGYTF
14 TRBV19 CASSMASGGNEQFF
11 TRBV29-1 CSVFLAGVQYF
14 TRBV7-9 CARPRQGSYSPLHF
16 TRBV7-8 CASSPRSQGIRDEQYF
13 TRBV4-3 CASSQGGNTEAFF
13 TRBV6-1 CASRPGQRNTIYF
14 TRBV7-3 CASSLGGVNTEAFF
15 TRBV29-1 CSVQGISGGANVLTF
14 TRBV9 CASSPRSGGNTIYF